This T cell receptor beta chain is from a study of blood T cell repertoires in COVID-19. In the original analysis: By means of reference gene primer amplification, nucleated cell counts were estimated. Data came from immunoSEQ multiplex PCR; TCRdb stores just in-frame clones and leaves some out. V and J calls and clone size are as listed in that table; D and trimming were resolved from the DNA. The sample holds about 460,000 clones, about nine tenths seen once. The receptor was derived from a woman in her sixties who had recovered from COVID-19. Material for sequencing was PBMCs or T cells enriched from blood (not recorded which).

CDR3 sequence reads: CASRSRVLTAPLHF. CDR3 nucleotide sequence: TGTGCCAGTAGGAGCAGGGTTTTAACAGCACCCCTCCACTTT. The chain combines TRBV19 with TRBJ1-6; D is perhaps TRBD1 (5 bases). The CDR3 runs to 14 residues. Trimming cost V 6 bases and J 11 bases, with 17 bases left between them. The germline V gene encodes CDR1 LNHDA and CDR2 SQIVND (reference sequence). The complete variable domain, with remaining parts taken from reference TRBV19 and TRBJ1-6, reads DGGITQSPKYLFRKEGQNVTLSCEQNLNHDAMYWYRQDPGQGLRLIYYSQIVNDFQKGDIAEGYSVSREKKESFPLTVTSAQKNPTAFYLCASRSRVLTAPLHFGNGTRLTVT.